A single sample gave rise to the 19 T cell receptor beta chains below, sequenced in a study of T cell changes during pregnancy in multiple sclerosis. Assay used: immunoSEQ multiplex PCR; TCRdb lists only in-frame clones, some missing. The sample carries 35,000 to 45,000 clones, more than 90% recorded once. Sequenced here: peripheral blood, sampled in the third trimester of pregnancy. These receptors all stem from a female donor in good health, enrolled as a control in a pregnancy study.

The V call is TRBV4-2, the J call TRBJ1-1; 11 bases map to TRBD1. CDR3 length: 15 residues. V dropped 3 bases and J dropped 6; count of bases not matched to a gene: 6. Looked up from germline, CDR1 is LGHNA and CDR2 is YNFKEQ. CDR3 DNA sequence: TGTGCCAGCAGCCACGGACAGGGGGCTGTGGCTGAAGCTTTCTTT. Translating it yields CASSHGQGAVAEAFF.

This chain uses TRBV5-5 with TRBJ1-1; D unresolved. CDR1 and CDR2 (germline): SGHKS, YYEKEE (reference sequence). Trimming removed 0 bases at V and 2 bases at J, with 11 bases between. The CDR3 spans 15 residues. The CDR3 spells CASSLGTDINTEAFF. As DNA, the CDR3 is TGTGCCAGCAGCTTGGGCACAGACATTAACACTGAAGCTTTCTTT.

The chain joins TRBV9 to TRBJ1-4; D not certain. Per the germline V gene, CDR1 is SGDLS and CDR2 is YYNGEE. V was trimmed by 4 bases and J by 10 bases, leaving 14 bases between them. The CDR3 is 13 residues long. The CDR3 DNA follows: TGTGCCAGCAGCTTAGACCAGGCGGGAAAACTGTTTTTT. Its protein product is CASSLDQAGKLFF.

The rearrangement joins TRBV4-3 to TRBJ2-2; TRBD2 aligns across 11 bases. The CDR3 loop spans 20 amino acids. V shed 0 bases and J 0 bases; nucleotides not matched to a gene: 9. Germline V gives CDR1 LGHNA, CDR2 YSLEER. CDR3 in DNA: TGCGCCAGCAGCCAAGATCAGGTAGCGGGGGGGCCCTCGAACACCGGGGAGCTGTTTTTT. It translates to CASSQDQVAGGPSNTGELFF.

This clone was recorded many times. The V and J genes are TRBV19 and TRBJ1-4; 8 positions agree with TRBD1. Germline CDR1 LNHDA, CDR2 SQIVND (reference sequence). V lost 1 base and J lost 8; bases outside the gene matches: 3. This CDR3 has 14 amino acids. CDR3 in DNA: TGTGCCAGTAGTATAGGACAGGGGCACGAAAAACTGTTTTTT. Protein sequence: CASSIGQGHEKLFF.

This clone was detected only a few times. The V call is TRBV7-9, the J call TRBJ2-1, with 7 bases fitting TRBD2. After removal of 6 bases from V and 6 bases from J, the junction contained 8 bases not matched to a gene. This CDR3 region has 14 residues. Germline assignment: CDR1 SEHNR and CDR2 FQNEAQ (reference sequence). The chain's CDR3 is CASSHRTSLNEQFF. The CDR3 bases are TGTGCCAGCAGTCATCGGACTAGTCTCAATGAGCAGTTCTTC.

The gene calls are TRBV5-1 and TRBJ2-1, with D tentatively TRBD2 (7 bases). Trimming left V 0 bases short and J 2 bases short, with 12 bases between. Per germline, CDR1 SGHRS and CDR2 YFSETQ. There are 16 residues in the CDR3. CDR3 loop: CASSLEGGPTYNEQFF. The CDR3 nucleotides read TGCGCCAGCAGCTTGGAGGGGGGGCCAACCTACAATGAGCAGTTCTTC.

The J gene is TRBJ2-7, the V gene TRBV6-5; D gene ambiguous. The CDR3 totals 12 residues. Germline lookup yields CDR1 MNHEY and CDR2 SVGAGI. V was cut by 0 bases and J by 5 bases, with 5 bases left in between. The CDR3 is CASSYSRDEQYF. In DNA, the CDR3 is TGTGCCAGCAGTTACTCGAGAGACGAGCAGTACTTC.

This clone was observed many times. The rearrangement links TRBV29-1 to TRBJ1-1; no clear D. The CDR3 length is 13 residues. Germline V gives CDR1 SQVTM, CDR2 ANQGSEA. Trimming cost V 4 bases and J 0 bases, with 9 bases left between them. The CDR3 nucleotides read TGCAGCGTTGTAAGCAGGTTGAACACTGAAGCTTTCTTT. Protein: CSVVSRLNTEAFF.

The V gene is TRBV10-3, the J gene TRBJ1-5; 7 positions agree with TRBD1. V lost 4 bases, J lost 2 bases, and 5 bases stayed unmatched. From germline, CDR1 is ENHRY and CDR2 SYGVKD. The CDR3 totals 15 residues. CDR3 loop: CAISATGIGNQPQHF. DNA of the CDR3: TGTGCCATCAGTGCGACAGGGATTGGCAATCAGCCCCAGCATTTT.

J is TRBJ2-5 and V is TRBV6-1; perhaps TRBD2 as D (6 bases). Deletions cut 3 bases from V and 4 bases from J, with 12 bases between. CDR1 is MNHNS, CDR2 SASEGT, per germline. The CDR3 contains 14 residues. The CDR3 DNA is TGTGCCAGCAGTGAGCGGGGCAGGGCAGAGACCCAGTACTTC. Translation gives CASSERGRAETQYF.

This chain links TRBV25-1 with TRBJ2-2; 7 nucleotides match TRBD1. Germline V lookup: CDR1 MGHDK, CDR2 SYGVNS. The CDR3 sequence is 15 residues long. V dropped 1 base and J dropped 3; count of bases not matched to a gene: 2. The DNA of the CDR3 is TGTGCCAGCAGTGAATTGGGGACAGACACCGGGGAGCTGTTTTTT. The encoded protein is CASSELGTDTGELFF.

This clone was observed a few times. This rearrangement joins TRBV18 to TRBJ1-5; 8 bases align to TRBD1. Trimming cost V 5 bases and J 4 bases; bases outside gene matches: 7. The CDR3 length is 15 residues. Germline V gene lookup returns CDR1 KGHSH and CDR2 LQKENI. The CDR3: CASSFRQGRNQPQHF. For the CDR3, the DNA is TGTGCCAGCTCATTCCGACAGGGGCGTAATCAGCCCCAGCATTTT.

In this sample, this clone turned up once. CDR3 sequence reads: CASSLQRYSYEQYF. In nucleotides, the CDR3 is TGTGCCAGCAGCTTACAGCGGTACTCCTACGAGCAGTACTTC. The chain recombines TRBV11-2 with TRBJ2-7; maybe TRBD2 (5 bases). Germline CDR1 reads SGHAT; CDR2 reads FQNNGV. This CDR3 spans 14 amino acids. With 2 bases removed from V and 0 bases from J, the gap between germline ends came to 8 bases. Drawing the rest from reference TRBV11-2 and TRBJ2-7, the complete variable domain is EAGVAQSPRYKIIEKRQSVAFWCNPISGHATLYWYQQILGQGPKLLIQFQNNGVVDDSQLPKDRFSAERLKGVDSTLKIQPAKLEDSAVYLCASSLQRYSYEQYFGPGTRLTVT.

This clone has only one observation. The V call is TRBV4-2, the J call TRBJ2-3, with 10 nucleotides matching TRBD2. Germline V CDR1 and CDR2: LGHNA, YNFKEQ. With V trimmed by 0 bases and J by 6 bases, 0 bases remained unmatched. CDR3 length: 14 amino acids. CDR3 DNA sequence: TGTGCCAGCAGCCAAGAACTAGCGGGGGATACGCAGTATTTT. This encodes CASSQELAGDTQYF.

V usage is TRBV9 and J usage is TRBJ2-7; TRBD1 might be the D (6 bases). There are 14 residues in the CDR3. Germline V CDR1 and CDR2: SGDLS, YYNGEE. V was shortened by 0 bases and J by 5 bases, with 12 bases between the two germline ends. In DNA form, the CDR3 reads TGTGCCAGCAGCGTAGGGGGGCAAAAGAACGAGCAGTACTTC. Residues: CASSVGGQKNEQYF.

The J gene is TRBJ2-7, the V gene TRBV2; TRBD2 matches 9 bases. V shed 2 bases, J shed 0 bases, and the junction held 8 bases outside the gene matches. The CDR3 has 17 amino acids. Germline V gene lookup returns CDR1 SNHLY and CDR2 FYNNEI. In DNA form, the CDR3 reads TGTGCCAGCAGTGAATCGATGAGACTAGCGGACTCCTACGAGCAGTACTTC. Its protein is CASSESMRLADSYEQYF. The entire variable domain, with the rest obtained from reference TRBV2 and TRBJ2-7, is as follows: EPEVTQTPSHQVTQMGQEVILRCVPISNHLYFYWYRQILGQKVEFLVSFYNNEISEKSEIFDDQFSVERPDGSNFTLKIRSTKLEDSAMYFCASSESMRLADSYEQYFGPGTRLTVT.

The rearrangement links TRBV27 to TRBJ2-3, with TRBD2 matching 8 bases. The J segment lost 6 bases and the V segment lost 4 bases, leaving 9 bases of the junction unmatched. In germline, CDR1 is MNHEY, CDR2 SMNVEV (reference sequence). This CDR3 region has 15 residues. CDR3 amino acids: CASSSQLAARDTQYF. As DNA, the CDR3 is TGTGCCAGCAGTTCCCAACTAGCGGCAAGGGATACGCAGTATTTT.

The chain joins TRBV4-1 to TRBJ1-5; 9 positions agree with TRBD1. The CDR3 spans 19 residues. CDR1 and CDR2 from the germline V gene are MGHRA and YSYEKL. Trimming at V came to 2 bases and at J to 0 bases, leaving 11 bases not matched to a gene. CDR3 protein: CASSQIRDGQGISNQPQHF. CDR3 nucleotides: TGCGCCAGCAGCCAAATTAGGGACGGACAGGGGATTAGCAATCAGCCCCAGCATTTT.